What follows are 19 T cell receptor beta chains derived from one specimen sequenced in a study of cytomegalovirus exposure and HLA in healthy donors. Here immunoSEQ multiplex PCR was the method, and the copy in TCRdb shows in-frame clones only, minus some. The sample records 130,000 to 150,000 clones, 70% to 90% being singletons. Sequencing was carried out using PBMCs. These receptors were taken from a woman younger than 30 in good health and CMV-seropositive.

This clone appeared a single time. J is TRBJ2-1 and V is TRBV28; TRBD2 aligns across 7 bases. CDR3 size: 13 residues. The V segment lost 5 bases and the J segment 6 bases; nucleotides outside the gene matches: 4. Per the germline V gene, CDR1 is MDHEN and CDR2 is SYDVKM. This CDR3 reads CASSGLVFNEQFF. For the CDR3, the DNA is TGTGCCAGCAGTGGACTAGTGTTCAATGAGCAGTTCTTC. The full variable domain, with the rest looked up from reference TRBV28 and TRBJ2-1, is DVKVTQSSRYLVKRTGEKVFLECVQDMDHENMFWYRQDPGLGLRLIYFSYDVKMKEKGDIPEGYSVSREKKERFSLILESASTNQTSMYLCASSGLVFNEQFFGPGTRLTVL.

The rearrangement links TRBV11-3 to TRBJ2-5; the match to TRBD2 covers 10 bases. Losses at the gene ends were 6 bases for V and 4 bases for J; bases not matched to a gene: 8. CDR1 SGHNT and CDR2 YENEEA come from the germline V gene. The CDR3 contains 15 residues. Here the CDR3 reads CASSYISGRAETQYF. CDR3 sequence (DNA): TGTGCCAGCAGTTATATCAGCGGGAGGGCAGAGACCCAGTACTTC.

The chain combines TRBV29-1 with TRBJ2-7, with D perhaps matching TRBD1 (5 bases). Germline CDR1 reads SQVTM; CDR2 reads ANQGSEA. The V and J ends lost 6 bases and 0 bases respectively, with 12 bases between them. The CDR3 extends over 13 amino acids. CDR3 DNA: TGCAGCGTCACAGGTAATAACTCCTACGAGCAGTACTTC. Translation: CSVTGNNSYEQYF.

The chain combines TRBV6-1 with TRBJ2-3, with 12 bases identical to TRBD2. V lost 4 bases to trimming and J lost 5 bases; unmatched junction nucleotides: 4. This CDR3 comprises 15 residues. CDR1 is MNHNS and CDR2 is SASEGT in the germline V gene. The CDR3 here is CASSALAGGRDTQYF. The CDR3, as DNA: TGTGCCAGCAGTGCACTAGCGGGAGGACGAGATACGCAGTATTTT.

The chain couples TRBV9 to TRBJ1-1, with D possibly being TRBD1 (5 bases). The CDR3 is 13 residues long. Germline V gives CDR1 SGDLS, CDR2 YYNGEE. V was cut by 4 bases and J by 6 bases, with 13 bases left in between. Here the CDR3 reads CASSSTAKSEAFF. The CDR3 DNA reads TGTGCCAGCAGCTCGACAGCTAAGTCTGAAGCTTTCTTT.

This clone was detected only once. The chain joins TRBV7-2 to TRBJ1-1; unclear D gene. Trimming took 3 bases from V and 8 from J, leaving 13 bases between them. CDR1 and CDR2 from the germline V gene are SGHTA and FQGNSA. The CDR3 spans 13 residues. Here the CDR3 reads CASSFAIGLEAFF. CDR3 nucleotide sequence: TGTGCCAGCAGCTTTGCGATCGGGTTGGAAGCTTTCTTT.

The CDR3 reads CASSANRGDSYNEQFF. As DNA, the CDR3 is TGCGCCAGCAGCGCAAACAGGGGTGACTCCTACAATGAGCAGTTCTTC. The V and J genes are TRBV5-1 and TRBJ2-1, with 7 bases that match TRBD1. With 4 bases clipped from V and 0 bases from J, the junction kept 7 bases outside the gene matches. The CDR3 totals 16 residues. Germline V lookup: CDR1 SGHRS, CDR2 YFSETQ.

V usage is TRBV9 and J usage is TRBJ2-3; TRBD1 aligns across 7 bases. The CDR3 is 15 amino acids. Germline lookup yields CDR1 SGDLS and CDR2 YYNGEE. V was pared by 3 bases and J by 2 bases, with 6 bases of the junction left unmatched. CDR3: CASSARTGATDTQYF. The DNA of the CDR3 is TGTGCCAGCAGCGCCAGGACAGGTGCCACAGATACGCAGTATTTT.

CDR3 nucleotide sequence: TGTGCCAGCAGCCAAGGTACAGGCCTTTTCCACGAGCAGTACTTC. Encoded protein: CASSQGTGLFHEQYF. The rearrangement uses TRBV4-2 and TRBJ2-7; D perhaps matches TRBD1 (5 bases). The CDR3 consists of 15 residues. V was shortened by 1 base and J by 5 bases, with 15 bases between the two germline ends. The germline gives CDR1 LGHNA, CDR2 YNFKEQ.

V usage is TRBV28 and J usage is TRBJ2-5; D remains unclear. Trimming stripped 3 bases from V and 2 bases from J, with 7 bases between. Germline-derived CDR1 and CDR2 are MDHEN and SYDVKM. This CDR3 is built from 13 residues. CDR3 sequence (DNA): TGTGCCAGCAGTTTGGAGAGTCAAGAGACCCAGTACTTC. Protein sequence: CASSLESQETQYF.

CDR3 sequence (DNA): TGTGCCAGCAGCCTCCTAGCGGGAGGGCCCGGATCTGGGGCCAACGTCCTGACTTTC. Protein product: CASSLLAGGPGSGANVLTF. J is TRBJ2-6 and V is TRBV5-5; 12 nucleotides align to TRBD2. Germline trimming cut 4 bases from V and 1 base from J; bases unmatched to any gene: 9. Germline loops: CDR1 SGHKS, CDR2 YYEKEE (reference sequence). The CDR3 is made up of 19 amino acids.

V is TRBV30 and J is TRBJ2-1; 16 bases line up with TRBD2. The germline V gene has CDR1 GTSNPN and CDR2 SVGIG (reference sequence). Germline trimming cut 3 bases from V and 2 bases from J; bases unmatched to any gene: 7. The CDR3 has 18 amino acids. Here the CDR3 reads CAWRTGTSGRATYNEQFF. CDR3 sequence (DNA): TGTGCCTGGAGGACCGGGACTAGCGGGAGGGCTACCTACAATGAGCAGTTCTTC.

This clone was counted once. V gene TRBV28 combines with J gene TRBJ2-7; 9 positions agree with TRBD2. Trimming cost V 2 bases and J 2 bases; bases outside gene matches: 10. This CDR3 has 17 residues. CDR1 MDHEN and CDR2 SYDVKM come from the germline V gene. CDR3 DNA: TGTGCCAGCAGTTTAGGATCGGCGGGAGGGCGCGCCTACGAGCAGTACTTC. This gives the protein CASSLGSAGGRAYEQYF. Looking up the rest from reference TRBV28 and TRBJ2-7 gives the full variable domain: DVKVTQSSRYLVKRTGEKVFLECVQDMDHENMFWYRQDPGLGLRLIYFSYDVKMKEKGDIPEGYSVSREKKERFSLILESASTNQTSMYLCASSLGSAGGRAYEQYFGPGTRLTVT.

The chain carries TRBV2 and TRBJ2-7, with 7 bases aligning to TRBD1. The junction had 5 bases not matched to a gene; V was cut back by 6 bases and J by 3 bases. From germline, CDR1 is SNHLY and CDR2 FYNNEI. This CDR3 contains 13 residues. CDR3 bases: TGTGCCAGCAGCGGGACAGTCTACTACGAGCAGTACTTC. This codes for CASSGTVYYEQYF.

The chain joins TRBV7-3 to TRBJ2-1; D possibly corresponds to TRBD2 (5 bases). Germline V gene lookup returns CDR1 SGHTA and CDR2 FQGTGA. The CDR3 is 16 residues long. V lost 2 bases and J lost 6, with 17 bases in between. CDR3 nucleotides: TGTGCCAGCAGCTTAGCCCGGTCCGCTAGCTTCAATGAGCAGTTCTTC. As protein: CASSLARSASFNEQFF.

The V and J genes are TRBV29-1 and TRBJ2-1; 13 bases are shared with TRBD2. The CDR3 consists of 14 residues. Germline V gene data show CDR1 as SQVTM and CDR2 as ANQGSEA. The J segment lost 6 bases and the V segment lost 6 bases, leaving 5 bases of the junction unmatched. The CDR3: CSVGLAGVPNEQFF. The CDR3 coding sequence is TGCAGCGTAGGACTAGCGGGAGTCCCCAATGAGCAGTTCTTC.

V usage is TRBV9 and J usage is TRBJ2-3; TRBD2 matches 13 bases. The trim removed 3 bases at V and 6 bases at J, leaving 13 bases unmatched. The germline V gene has CDR1 SGDLS and CDR2 YYNGEE. The CDR3 is made up of 18 amino acids. As DNA, the CDR3 is TGTGCCAGCAGCGCCCTTCCTACTAGCGGGAGGGCCAAGGATACGCAGTATTTT. It codes for CASSALPTSGRAKDTQYF.

The chain carries TRBV9 and TRBJ2-1; 10 nucleotides agree with TRBD2. J lost 4 bases, V lost 4 bases, and 11 bases had no gene match. This CDR3 spans 17 amino acids. Looked up from germline, CDR1 is SGDLS and CDR2 is YYNGEE. The CDR3 sequence: CASSPQPGTSAYNEQFF. The CDR3 coding sequence is TGTGCCAGCAGCCCGCAACCAGGGACTAGCGCTTACAATGAGCAGTTCTTC.

The rearrangement joins TRBV7-6 to TRBJ2-2; D perhaps matches TRBD2 (6 bases). The CDR3 contains 12 residues. Trimming took off 5 bases at V and 6 bases at J, with 7 bases between the two ends. Germline loops: CDR1 SGHVS, CDR2 FNYEAQ. CDR3 protein: CASSPGAGELFF. The CDR3 nucleotides read TGTGCCAGCAGCCCGGGGGCCGGGGAGCTGTTTTTT.